Listed here are 8 T cell receptor beta chains from one sample, sequenced in a study of T cell repertoires in cytomegalovirus infection. TCRdb independently ran MiXCR on the reads; one entry per CDR3 protein. The table includes around 74,000 distinct CDR3 sequences, around 3.5% detected once. Specimen: PBMCs. All receptors derive from a human donor in good health (CMV status not recorded). Some clones in this sample may be carry-over from other donors' samples.

There are many counts of this clonotype. This chain connects TRBV18 to TRBJ2-6; D gene unclear. Trimming pared 2 bases from V and 0 bases from J, leaving 11 bases between. The CDR3 contains 17 residues. Germline CDR1 and CDR2: KGHSH and LQKENI. In nucleotides, the CDR3 is TGTGCCAGCTCACCAAGATCCCCACTCTCTGGGGCCAACGTCCTGACTTTC. It translates to CASSPRSPLSGANVLTF.

This clonotype was detected ten times or more. The chain links TRBV20-1 to TRBJ2-7; 9 bases are shared with TRBD1. The CDR3 loop spans 13 amino acids. Germline-derived CDR1 and CDR2 are DFQATT and SNEGSKA (reference sequence). V gave up 5 bases and J gave up 4 bases; unmatched junction bases: 6. Written as DNA, the CDR3 is TGCAGTGCTTATCCGGGACAGGGTTACGAGCAGTACTTC. This codes for CSAYPGQGYEQYF.

Ten or more counts support this clonotype. The rearrangement links TRBV24-1 to TRBJ2-1; TRBD2 matches 9 bases. V lost 5 bases and J lost 4; bases outside the gene matches: 11. The CDR3 has 17 residues. Per germline, CDR1 KGHDR and CDR2 SFDVKD. CDR3: CATSAAAGGTLYNEQFF. The CDR3 DNA follows: TGTGCCACCAGTGCCGCGGCGGGGGGGACTTTATACAATGAGCAGTTCTTC.

This clonotype was detected ten times or more. For the CDR3, the DNA is TGTGCCAGCTCCCACCGGGGGAACAACTATGGCTACACCTTC. Its translation is CASSHRGNNYGYTF. This rearrangement joins TRBV25-1 to TRBJ1-2, with D possibly being TRBD1 (5 bases). The germline gives CDR1 MGHDK, CDR2 SYGVNS. The CDR3 is 14 amino acids. The V end was cut by 8 bases, the J end by 2 bases, with 15 bases between.

This clonotype was observed many times. The genes are TRBV15 and TRBJ2-3; D remains unclear. This CDR3 comprises 14 residues. Trimming pared 0 bases from V and 3 bases from J, leaving 7 bases between. Germline-derived CDR1 and CDR2 are LNHNV and YYDKDF (reference sequence). This CDR3 is CATSRDYSTDTQYF. CDR3 DNA sequence: TGTGCCACCAGCAGAGATTACTCAACAGATACGCAGTATTTT.

This clonotype came up many times. V usage is TRBV2 and J usage is TRBJ2-5; tentative D call: TRBD2 (5 bases). Germline CDR1 reads SNHLY; CDR2 reads FYNNEI. This CDR3 contains 15 residues. V lost 4 bases to trimming and J lost 1 base, with 13 bases between them. As DNA, the CDR3 is TGTGCCAGCAGTGCTAGCTCCCGCAGCCAAGAGACCCAGTACTTC. Protein product: CASSASSRSQETQYF.

In its sample, this clonotype was seen many times. The chain carries TRBV20-1 and TRBJ2-3; unclear D gene. CDR1 and CDR2 (germline): DFQATT, SNEGSKA (reference sequence). There are 15 residues in the CDR3. Trimming left V 0 bases short and J 1 base short, with 11 bases between. The CDR3 DNA follows: TGCAGTGCTAGAGATTTTTCCAGAGGCACAGATACGCAGTATTTT. Protein sequence: CSARDFSRGTDTQYF.

Ten or more counts support this clonotype. The chain uses TRBV7-2 and TRBJ1-1; TRBD1 matches at 7 bases. After removal of 6 bases from V and 11 bases from J, the junction contained 12 bases not matched to a gene. This CDR3 has 13 amino acids. Looked up from germline, CDR1 is SGHTA and CDR2 is FQGNSA. The CDR3 DNA is TGTGCCAGCAGAGCAACAGGGGATTCGCGGGCTTTCTTT. Its protein is CASRATGDSRAFF. Drawing the rest from reference TRBV7-2 and TRBJ1-1, the complete variable domain is GAGVSQSPSNKVTEKGKDVELRCDPISGHTALYWYRQSLGQGLEFLIYFQGNSAPDKSGLPSDRFSAERTGGSVSTLTIQRTQQEDSAVYLCASRATGDSRAFFGQGTRLTVV.